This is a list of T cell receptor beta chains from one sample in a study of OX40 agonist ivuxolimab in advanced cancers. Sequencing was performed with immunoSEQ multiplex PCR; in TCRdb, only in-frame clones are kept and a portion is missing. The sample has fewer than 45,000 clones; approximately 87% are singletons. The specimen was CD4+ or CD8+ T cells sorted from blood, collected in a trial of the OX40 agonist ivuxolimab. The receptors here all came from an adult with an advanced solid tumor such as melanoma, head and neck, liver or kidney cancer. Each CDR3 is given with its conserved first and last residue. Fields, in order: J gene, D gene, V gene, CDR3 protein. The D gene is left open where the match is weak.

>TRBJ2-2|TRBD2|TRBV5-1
CASSVGREPRDTGELFF
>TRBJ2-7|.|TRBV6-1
CASSELYHEQYF
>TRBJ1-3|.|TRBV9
CASSVGGPSGNTIYF
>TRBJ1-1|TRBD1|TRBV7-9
CASSYGTATEAFF
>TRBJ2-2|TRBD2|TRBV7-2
CASSFLAGAFGGELFF
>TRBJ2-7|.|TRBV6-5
CASRGGKGSQYF
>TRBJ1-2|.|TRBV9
CASSVGGGDGYTF
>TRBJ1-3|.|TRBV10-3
CAISGTVGNTIYF
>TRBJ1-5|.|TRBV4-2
CASSPSGVHQPQHF
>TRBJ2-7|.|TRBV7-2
CASSQRLGPMDHEQYF
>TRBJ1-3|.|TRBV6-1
CAIDSSGNTIYF
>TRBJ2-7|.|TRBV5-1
CASSARIGGYEQYF
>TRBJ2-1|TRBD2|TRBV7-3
CASSLYAGASYNEQFF
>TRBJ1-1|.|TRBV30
CAWSVPLMNTEAFF
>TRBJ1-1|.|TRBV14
CASSPPGNTEAFF
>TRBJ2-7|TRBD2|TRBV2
CASRQTSGRYEQYF
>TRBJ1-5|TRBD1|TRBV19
CASSTGGQGNQPQHF
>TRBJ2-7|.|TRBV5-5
CASSSLFLEQYF
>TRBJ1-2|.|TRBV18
CASSPGQNYGYTF
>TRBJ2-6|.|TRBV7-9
CASSIRTGANVLTF
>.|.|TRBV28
CASSSPTESLSYEQYF
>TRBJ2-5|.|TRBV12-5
CASGLGGYQETQYF
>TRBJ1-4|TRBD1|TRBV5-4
CASSQQQGANEKLFF